Listed below are T cell receptor beta chains from one sample, sequenced in a study of OX40 agonist ivuxolimab in advanced cancers. Sequencing was performed with immunoSEQ multiplex PCR; in TCRdb, only in-frame clones are kept and a portion is missing. The data show some 79,000 clones, more than 85% seen once. The starting material was CD4+ or CD8+ T cells sorted from blood, obtained in a trial of the OX40 agonist ivuxolimab. All receptors come from an adult with an advanced solid tumor such as melanoma, head and neck, liver or kidney cancer. The CDR3 runs from the conserved cysteine through the conserved F or W. The order of the fields is D gene, V gene, J gene, CDR3 DNA, CDR3 protein. D genes are given only for firm matches.

d_call: TRBD1; v_call: TRBV7-9; j_call: TRBJ1-4; cdr3_nt: TGTGCCAGCAGCCGGGGACAGACTAATGAAAAACTGTTTTTT; cdr3_aa: CASSRGQTNEKLFF
d_call: NA; v_call: TRBV19; j_call: TRBJ1-1; cdr3_nt: TGTGCCAGTAGTCAGGAAGTAAACACTGAAGCTTTCTTT; cdr3_aa: CASSQEVNTEAFF
d_call: NA; v_call: TRBV5-6; j_call: TRBJ1-3; cdr3_nt: TGTGCCAGCAGCTACAATTCGGGAAACACCATATATTTT; cdr3_aa: CASSYNSGNTIYF
d_call: NA; v_call: TRBV4-3; j_call: TRBJ2-1; cdr3_nt: TGCGCCAGCAGCCAATTCTTCCAGGCACGGAGGAATGAGCAGTTCTTC; cdr3_aa: CASSQFFQARRNEQFF
d_call: NA; v_call: TRBV6-5; j_call: TRBJ2-6; cdr3_nt: TGTGCCAGCAGGGACAGCTCTGGGGCCAACGTCCTGACTTTC; cdr3_aa: CASRDSSGANVLTF
d_call: NA; v_call: TRBV19; j_call: TRBJ2-7; cdr3_nt: TGTGCCAGTAGTGCCGGTGGCAGGGACGGCTCCTACGAGCAGTACTTC; cdr3_aa: CASSAGGRDGSYEQYF
d_call: NA; v_call: TRBV7-9; j_call: TRBJ2-1; cdr3_nt: TGTGCCAGCAGCTTACGTAGCGATGACAATGAGCAGTTCTTC; cdr3_aa: CASSLRSDDNEQFF
d_call: NA; v_call: TRBV18; j_call: TRBJ1-2; cdr3_nt: TGTGCCAGCTCACCTCTGGATGGCTACACCTTC; cdr3_aa: CASSPLDGYTF
d_call: NA; v_call: TRBV7-9; j_call: TRBJ2-7; cdr3_nt: TGTGCCAGCAGCCCCCAGTCCCCTCCCCCCGACGAGCAGTACTTC; cdr3_aa: CASSPQSPPPDEQYF
d_call: NA; v_call: TRBV7-2; j_call: TRBJ2-5; cdr3_nt: TGTGCCAGCAGCCCTGGCCCAATTAAAGAGACCCAGTACTTC; cdr3_aa: CASSPGPIKETQYF
d_call: NA; v_call: TRBV6-1; j_call: TRBJ1-2; cdr3_nt: TGTGCCGCAAAACAGGTTCCGGGCGGCTACACCTTC; cdr3_aa: CAAKQVPGGYTF
d_call: TRBD1; v_call: TRBV11-2; j_call: TRBJ1-1; cdr3_nt: TGTGCCAGCACTCTTGGAGGGGGCACTATGAACACTGAAGCTTTCTTT; cdr3_aa: CASTLGGGTMNTEAFF
d_call: NA; v_call: TRBV19; j_call: TRBJ1-5; cdr3_nt: TGTGCCAGTAGTATAGAAGTGGGGCTTCAGCCCCAGCATTTT; cdr3_aa: CASSIEVGLQPQHF
d_call: NA; v_call: TRBV19; j_call: TRBJ1-5; cdr3_nt: TGTGCCAGTAGTATAGATGGGCCGAGCAATCAGCCCCAGCATTTT; cdr3_aa: CASSIDGPSNQPQHF
d_call: TRBD1; v_call: TRBV20-1; j_call: TRBJ2-1; cdr3_nt: TGCAGTGCCCAGGGGGCTAATGAGCAGTTCTTC; cdr3_aa: CSAQGANEQFF
d_call: TRBD2; v_call: TRBV9; j_call: TRBJ2-1; cdr3_nt: TGTGCCAGCAGCCCAACTAGCGGGACCCAAAATGAGCAGTTCTTC; cdr3_aa: CASSPTSGTQNEQFF
d_call: NA; v_call: TRBV7-7; j_call: TRBJ2-1; cdr3_nt: TGTGCCAGCAGCTTCGGAGGCGGGAATGAGCAGTTCTTC; cdr3_aa: CASSFGGGNEQFF
d_call: NA; v_call: TRBV19; j_call: TRBJ2-1; cdr3_nt: TGTGCCAGTAGTATCCTCTCCTCTACCCACTACAATGAGCAGTTCTTC; cdr3_aa: CASSILSSTHYNEQFF